This entry features one T cell receptor beta chain sequence. What it recognizes is unknown. Only in-frame clones appear in the TCRdb table, and some are missing; sequencing was by immunoSEQ multiplex PCR. The sample carries roughly 76,000 clones, almost 85% recorded once. This sample is part of a study of OX40 agonist ivuxolimab in advanced cancers. Study in general: Every patient in dose escalation had hepatocellular carcinoma, melanoma, renal cell or head and neck cancer. Aged roughly 23 to 90 with a mean of 60 years, they were around 83% male. General study points: On average, a greater number of expanded clones characterised CD8+ T cells relative to CD4+.

CDR1 SGHNT and CDR2 YYREEE come from the germline V gene (reference sequence). Trimming removed 1 base from V and 1 base from J, with 11 bases in between. The CDR3 loop spans 15 amino acids. J is TRBJ1-2 and V is TRBV5-4, with D hard to call. This material consisted of CD4+ or CD8+ T cells sorted from blood, taken in a trial of the OX40 agonist ivuxolimab. The sequence was obtained from an adult with an advanced solid tumor such as melanoma, head and neck, liver or kidney cancer. CDR3 sequence: CASSLPGNNNYGYTF. CDR3 in DNA: TGTGCCAGCAGCTTGCCGGGCAACAATAACTATGGCTACACCTTC. The full variable domain, with the rest looked up from reference TRBV5-4 and TRBJ1-2, is ETGVTQSPTHLIKTRGQQVTLRCSSQSGHNTVSWYQQALGQGPQFIFQYYREEENGRGNFPPRFSGLQFPNYSSELNVNALELDDSALYLCASSLPGNNNYGYTFGSGTRLTVV.